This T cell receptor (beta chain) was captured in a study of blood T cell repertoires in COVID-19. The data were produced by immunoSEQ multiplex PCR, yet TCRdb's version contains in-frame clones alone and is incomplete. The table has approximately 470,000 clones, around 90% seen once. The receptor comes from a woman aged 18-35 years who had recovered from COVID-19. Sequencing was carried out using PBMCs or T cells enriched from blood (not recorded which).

This CDR3 reads CASSSDRLSSYEQYF. In DNA, the CDR3 is TGTGCCAGCAGTTCTGACAGGCTAAGCTCCTACGAGCAGTACTTC. The chain uses TRBV6-5 and TRBJ2-7; a weak D match, TRBD1 (6 bases). CDR3 length: 15 residues. Germline values: CDR1 MNHEY, CDR2 SVGAGI. Trimming removed 4 bases at V and 0 bases at J, with 13 bases between.